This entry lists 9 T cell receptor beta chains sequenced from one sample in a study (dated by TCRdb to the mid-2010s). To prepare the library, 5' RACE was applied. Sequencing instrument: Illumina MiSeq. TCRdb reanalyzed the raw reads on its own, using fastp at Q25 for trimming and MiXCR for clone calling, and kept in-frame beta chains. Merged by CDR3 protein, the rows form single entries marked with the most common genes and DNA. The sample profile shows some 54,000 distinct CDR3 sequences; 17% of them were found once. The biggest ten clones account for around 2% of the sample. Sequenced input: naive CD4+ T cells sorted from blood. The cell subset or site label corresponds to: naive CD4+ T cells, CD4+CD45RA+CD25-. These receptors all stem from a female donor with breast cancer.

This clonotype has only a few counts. Here the CDR3 DNA reads TGTGCCAGCAGCTTGGACAGGGCGGCCTCTGGAAACACCATATATTTT. It encodes CASSLDRAASGNTIYF. V and J are TRBV7-2 and TRBJ1-3; TRBD1 aligns across 8 bases. This CDR3 has 16 residues. CDR1 is SGHTA, CDR2 FQGNSA, per germline. V dropped 3 bases and J dropped 0; count of bases not matched to a gene: 4. Drawing the rest from reference TRBV7-2 and TRBJ1-3, the complete variable domain is GAGVSQSPSNKVTEKGKDVELRCDPISGHTALYWYRQSLGQGLEFLIYFQGNSAPDKSGLPSDRFSAERTGGSVSTLTIQRTQQEDSAVYLCASSLDRAASGNTIYFGEGSWLTVV.

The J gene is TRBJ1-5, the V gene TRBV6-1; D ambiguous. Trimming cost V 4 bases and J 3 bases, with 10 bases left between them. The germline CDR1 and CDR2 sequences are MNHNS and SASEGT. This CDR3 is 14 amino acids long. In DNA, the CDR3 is TGTGCCAGCAGTGCACACGCGTCCAATCAGCCCCAGCATTTT. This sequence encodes CASSAHASNQPQHF.

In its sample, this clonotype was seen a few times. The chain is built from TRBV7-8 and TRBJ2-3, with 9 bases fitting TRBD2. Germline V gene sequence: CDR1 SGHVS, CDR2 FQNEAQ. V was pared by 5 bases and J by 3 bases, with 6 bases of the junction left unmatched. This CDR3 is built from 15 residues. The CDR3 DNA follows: TGTGCCAGCAGCGAACTTAGCGGGGGTACAGATACGCAGTATTTT. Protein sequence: CASSELSGGTDTQYF.

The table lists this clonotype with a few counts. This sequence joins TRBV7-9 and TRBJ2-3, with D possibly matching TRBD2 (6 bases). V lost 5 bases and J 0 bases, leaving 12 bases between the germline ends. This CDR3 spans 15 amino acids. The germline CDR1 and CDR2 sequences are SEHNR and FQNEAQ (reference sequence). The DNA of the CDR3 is TGTGCCAGCAGCCCGACTAGAACTAGCACAGATACGCAGTATTTT. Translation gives CASSPTRTSTDTQYF.

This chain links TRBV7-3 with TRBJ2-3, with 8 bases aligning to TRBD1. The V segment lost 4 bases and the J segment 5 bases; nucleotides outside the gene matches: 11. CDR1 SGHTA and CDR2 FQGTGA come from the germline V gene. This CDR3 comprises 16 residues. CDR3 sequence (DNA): TGTGCCAGCAGCTCAGAGGCAGGGGGCCGGGGAGATACGCAGTATTTT. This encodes CASSSEAGGRGDTQYF.

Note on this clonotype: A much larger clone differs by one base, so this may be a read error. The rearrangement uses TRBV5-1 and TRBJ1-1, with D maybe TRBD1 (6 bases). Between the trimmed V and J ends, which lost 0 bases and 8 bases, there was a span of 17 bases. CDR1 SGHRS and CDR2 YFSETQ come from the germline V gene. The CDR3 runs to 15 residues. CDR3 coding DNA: TGCGCCAGCAGCTTGGGGTGGACAGCAGTTAAAGAAGCTTTCTTT. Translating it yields CASSLGWTAVKEAFF.

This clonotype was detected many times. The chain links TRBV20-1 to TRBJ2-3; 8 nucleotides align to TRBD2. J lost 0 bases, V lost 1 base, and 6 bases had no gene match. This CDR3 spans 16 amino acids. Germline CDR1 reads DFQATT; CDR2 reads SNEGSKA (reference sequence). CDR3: CSARALAGLSTDTQYF. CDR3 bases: TGCAGTGCTAGAGCTCTAGCGGGCCTTAGCACAGATACGCAGTATTTT.

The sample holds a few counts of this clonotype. CDR3 sequence: CASSQGEEETQYF. DNA of the CDR3: TGCGCCAGCAGCCAAGGGGAGGAAGAGACCCAGTACTTC. The gene calls are TRBV4-1 and TRBJ2-5, with TRBD2 as a possible D gene (6 bases). Per germline, CDR1 MGHRA and CDR2 YSYEKL. The CDR3 spans 13 residues. V lost 1 base and J 3 bases, leaving 6 bases between the germline ends.

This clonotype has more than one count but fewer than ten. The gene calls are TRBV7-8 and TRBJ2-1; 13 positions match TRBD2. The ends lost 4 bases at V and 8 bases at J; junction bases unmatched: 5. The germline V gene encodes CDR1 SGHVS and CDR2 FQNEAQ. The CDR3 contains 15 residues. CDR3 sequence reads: CASSSGTSGIHEQFF. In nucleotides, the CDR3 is TGTGCCAGCAGCTCCGGGACTAGCGGGATTCATGAGCAGTTCTTC.